This TCR beta chain was recovered during a study of blood T cell repertoires in COVID-19. Produced via immunoSEQ multiplex PCR; TCRdb's table is partial and in-frame only. The sample lists approximately 230,000 clones, about 87% seen once, with about 6.7% in the top ten. CDR1 is MNHEY and CDR2 is SMNVEV in the germline V gene (reference sequence). CDR3 size: 16 residues. The V gene end was trimmed by 1 base and the J gene end by 2 bases; junction bases not matched to a gene: 3. Source material: peripheral blood. This chain uses TRBV27 with TRBJ2-7; TRBD1 matches at 12 bases. The TCR comes from a woman aged 25 to 39 with COVID-19, enrolled during active disease. The CDR3 region has the DNA TGTGCCAGCAGTTTATTCGGGACAGGGGGCCCCTACGAGCAGTACTTC. This sequence encodes CASSLFGTGGPYEQYF.